This passage covers 10 T cell receptor beta chains from one sample sequenced in a study of blood T cells in healthy people across ages. For the second PCR, which ran for about 6 to 11 cycles, a sample-barcoded 5' primer and a J-beta primer mix were used. TCRdb reprocessed the 5' RACE reads via MiXCR and lists one record per CDR3 protein. The table records about 1 million distinct CDR3 sequences, roughly 45% of them present only once. Sequencing used blood. Receptor source: a woman in her sixties or seventies in good health.

This clonotype was detected only a few times. In DNA form, the CDR3 reads TGTGCCAGCGGGTCGAGGCTAGCGGCCTCCTACGAGCAGTACTTC. This translates into CASGSRLAASYEQYF. The chain is built from TRBV5-5 and TRBJ2-7; TRBD2 agrees at 7 bases. V trimming: 7 bases; J trimming: 0 bases; junction bases outside the gene matches: 10. CDR3 length equals 15 residues. Germline CDR1 SGHKS, CDR2 YYEKEE (reference sequence).

On this clonotype: Given a much more abundant clone one base away, this may be a read error. The CDR3 reads CASSVLVGVYEQYF. In DNA, the CDR3 is TGTGCCAGCAGTGTATTGGTAGGGGTCTACGAGCAGTACTTC. J is TRBJ2-5 and V is TRBV27, with D maybe TRBD1 (5 bases). The closer fit of TRBJ2-7 to the DNA end suggests the J call may be wrong. Germline CDR1 and CDR2: MNHEY and SMNVEV (reference sequence). This CDR3 has 14 residues.

On this clonotype: Germline is not matched at one junction end, which may reflect a read error. The V call is TRBV7-2, the J call TRBJ2-4; no clear D gene. The tail of the sequence fits TRBJ2-7 better, so the J call may be wrong. This CDR3 contains 14 residues. Per the germline V gene, CDR1 is SGHTA and CDR2 is FQGNSA. The CDR3 region has the DNA TGTGCCAGCAGCTCAACCATGAGCTCCGACGAGCAGTACTTC. This encodes CASSSTMSSDEQYF.

The chain has TRBV6-5 and TRBJ2-3, with TRBD1 matching 7 bases. Trimming removed 4 bases from V and 0 bases from J; junction bases left unmatched: 4. This CDR3 is built from 15 residues. Germline CDR1 and CDR2: MNHEY and SVGAGI. The CDR3 spells CASSSGQASTDTQYF. The CDR3 nucleotides read TGTGCCAGCAGTTCAGGACAGGCAAGCACAGATACGCAGTATTTT.

The chain is built from TRBV29-1 and TRBJ2-4, with D possibly called TRBD1 or TRBD2 (5 bases each). The DNA matches TRBJ2-7 better at its end, which makes the J call doubtful. The CDR3 is made up of 13 amino acids. Germline V gene lookup returns CDR1 SQVTM and CDR2 ANQGSEA. The CDR3 bases are TGCAGCGCTTACTTTGGGGGAGTAGGCGAGCAGTACTTC. This sequence encodes CSAYFGGVGEQYF.

V and J are TRBV20-1 and TRBJ2-1; TRBD2 agrees at 9 bases. Germline V gene data show CDR1 as DFQATT and CDR2 as SNEGSKA (reference sequence). This CDR3 is 13 amino acids long. The junction had 7 bases not matched to a gene; V was cut back by 0 bases and J by 13 bases. CDR3 nucleotide sequence: TGCAGTGCTAGAGAGGGACTAGCAGGGACCCAGTTCTTC. Translated, it gives CSAREGLAGTQFF.

V usage is TRBV9 and J usage is TRBJ2-7, with TRBD2 identical over 7 bases. The CDR3 runs 15 residues. Germline V gene sequence: CDR1 SGDLS, CDR2 YYNGEE. J gave up 3 bases and V 0 bases, and 6 bases lay outside the gene matches. CDR3 amino acids: CASSVGQAGLYEQYF. The CDR3 region has the DNA TGTGCCAGCAGCGTAGGTCAAGCGGGACTCTACGAGCAGTACTTC.

The chain has TRBV15 and TRBJ2-1; D remains unclear. V was pared by 8 bases and J by 4 bases, with 12 bases between. This CDR3 contains 13 residues. Germline V CDR1 and CDR2: LNHNV, YYDKDF (reference sequence). CDR3: CATSNLVYNEQFF. The CDR3 bases are TGTGCCACCTCCAACCTCGTGTACAATGAGCAGTTCTTC.

The genes are TRBV6-2 or TRBV6-3 and TRBJ2-5; 7 bases fit TRBD2. The CDR3 is made up of 13 amino acids. Germline CDR1 MNHEY, CDR2 SVGEGT. V gave up 10 bases and J gave up 2 bases; unmatched junction bases: 7. CDR3 loop: CATREAGQETQYF. The CDR3, as DNA: TGTGCCACCCGAGAAGCGGGACAAGAGACCCAGTACTTC.

This clonotype was found a few times. The gene calls are TRBV6-5 and TRBJ2-7; unclear D gene. Germline V gene lookup returns CDR1 MNHEY and CDR2 SVGAGI. The V end lost 5 bases, the J end lost 0 bases, and 14 bases lay between the germline ends. This CDR3 contains 15 residues. In DNA form, the CDR3 reads TGTGCCAGCAGTCCAACAGCCTTAAGCTCCTACGAGCAGTACTTC. It is translated as CASSPTALSSYEQYF.